This T cell receptor beta chain emerged from a study of siplizumab effects on memory and regulatory T cells. Around 100,000 TCR templates per sample were sequenced. Sequencing was performed with immunoSEQ multiplex PCR; in TCRdb, only in-frame clones are kept and a portion is missing. Among around 97,000 clones listed, 85% to 95% were seen once. Findings of the study overall: Roughly 75-95% of proliferating clones (CD4+ or CD8+) could not be assigned a naive or memory phenotype. The study found that mappable alloreactive CD4+ clones averaged around 72% Treg-derived with siplizumab and 25% to 30% in controls. Naive T cells, seemingly more diverse than memory cells, seemed major alloresponse contributors.

Details on this clone: What it binds is not known.

This sequence was found in a human donor in good health. Sequences were obtained from non-Treg CD4+ T cells sorted from blood.

CDR3 nucleotides: TGTGCCAGCAGCACGGGACTAGCGGGGGCCTACAATGAGCAGTTCTTC. It is translated as CASSTGLAGAYNEQFF. This rearrangement joins TRBV7-9 to TRBJ2-1; TRBD2 matches at 14 bases. Germline assignment: CDR1 SEHNR and CDR2 FQNEAQ (reference sequence). CDR3 length: 16 residues. Trimming removed 5 bases from V and 2 bases from J; junction bases left unmatched: 2.